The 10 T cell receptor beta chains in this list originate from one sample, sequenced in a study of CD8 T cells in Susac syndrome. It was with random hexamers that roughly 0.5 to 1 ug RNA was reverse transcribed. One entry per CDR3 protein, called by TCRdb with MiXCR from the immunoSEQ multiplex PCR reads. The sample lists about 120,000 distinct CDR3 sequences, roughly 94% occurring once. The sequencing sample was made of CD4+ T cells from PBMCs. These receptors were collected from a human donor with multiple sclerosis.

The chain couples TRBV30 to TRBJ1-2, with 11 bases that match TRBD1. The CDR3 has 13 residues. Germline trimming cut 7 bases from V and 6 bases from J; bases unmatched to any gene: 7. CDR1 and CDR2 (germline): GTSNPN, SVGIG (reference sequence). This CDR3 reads CAFRDRGNNGYTF. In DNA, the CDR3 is TGTGCCTTCCGGGACAGGGGGAACAATGGCTACACCTTC.

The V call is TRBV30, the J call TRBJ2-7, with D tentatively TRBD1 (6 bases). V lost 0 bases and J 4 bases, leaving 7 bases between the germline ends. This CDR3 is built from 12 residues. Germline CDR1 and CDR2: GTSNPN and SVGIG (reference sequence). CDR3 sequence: CAWSVTGYEQYF. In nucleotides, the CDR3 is TGTGCCTGGAGTGTAACAGGGTACGAGCAGTACTTC.

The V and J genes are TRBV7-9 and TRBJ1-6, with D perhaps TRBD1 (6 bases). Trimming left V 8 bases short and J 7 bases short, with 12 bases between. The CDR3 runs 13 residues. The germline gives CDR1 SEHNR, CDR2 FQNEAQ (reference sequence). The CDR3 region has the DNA TGTGCCAGCGGATTGACAGGAAATTCACCCCTCCACTTT. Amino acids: CASGLTGNSPLHF. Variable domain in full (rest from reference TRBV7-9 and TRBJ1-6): DTGVSQNPRHKITKRGQNVTFRCDPISEHNRLYWYRQTLGQGPEFLTYFQNEAQLEKSRLLSDRFSAERPKGSFSTLEIQRTEQGDSAMYLCASGLTGNSPLHFGNGTRLTVT.

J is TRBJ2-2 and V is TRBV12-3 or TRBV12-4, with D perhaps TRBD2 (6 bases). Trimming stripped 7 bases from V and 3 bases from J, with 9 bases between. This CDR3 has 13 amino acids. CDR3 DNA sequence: TGTGCCAGCACGGGGGATGACACCGGGGAGCTGTTTTTT. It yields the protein CASTGDDTGELFF.

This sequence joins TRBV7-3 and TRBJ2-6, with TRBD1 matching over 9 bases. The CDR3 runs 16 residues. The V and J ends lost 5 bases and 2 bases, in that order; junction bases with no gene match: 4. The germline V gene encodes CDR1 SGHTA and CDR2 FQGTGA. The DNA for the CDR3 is TGTGCCAGCAGCGCCCGACAGGGGGCTGGGGCCAACGTCCTGACTTTC. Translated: CASSARQGAGANVLTF.

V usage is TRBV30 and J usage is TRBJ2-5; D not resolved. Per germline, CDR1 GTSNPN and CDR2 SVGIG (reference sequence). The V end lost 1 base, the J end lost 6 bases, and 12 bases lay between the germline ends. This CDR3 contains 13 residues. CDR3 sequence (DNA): TGTGCCTGGAGTGAACCGCCTCAACAGACCCAGTACTTC. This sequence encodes CAWSEPPQQTQYF.

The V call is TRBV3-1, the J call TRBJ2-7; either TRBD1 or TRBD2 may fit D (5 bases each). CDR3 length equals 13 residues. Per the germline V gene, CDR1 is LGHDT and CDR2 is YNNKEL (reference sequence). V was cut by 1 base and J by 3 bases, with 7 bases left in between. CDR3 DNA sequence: TGTGCCAGCAGCCAAGGGGACCTCTACGAGCAGTACTTC. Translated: CASSQGDLYEQYF.

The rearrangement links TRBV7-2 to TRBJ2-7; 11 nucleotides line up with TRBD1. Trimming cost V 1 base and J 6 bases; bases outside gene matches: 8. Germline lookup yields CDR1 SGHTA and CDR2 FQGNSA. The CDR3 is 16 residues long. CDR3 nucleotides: TGTGCCAGCAGCTTAGTGGGCGGGACAGGGGGTTCCGAGCAGTACTTC. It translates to CASSLVGGTGGSEQYF.

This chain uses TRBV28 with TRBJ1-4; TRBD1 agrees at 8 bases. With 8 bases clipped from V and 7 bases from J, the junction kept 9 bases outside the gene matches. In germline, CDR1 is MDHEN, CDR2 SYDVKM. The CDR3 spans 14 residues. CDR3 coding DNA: TGTGCCAGCTTCGGACAGGGACAGACTGAAAAACTGTTTTTT. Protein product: CASFGQGQTEKLFF.

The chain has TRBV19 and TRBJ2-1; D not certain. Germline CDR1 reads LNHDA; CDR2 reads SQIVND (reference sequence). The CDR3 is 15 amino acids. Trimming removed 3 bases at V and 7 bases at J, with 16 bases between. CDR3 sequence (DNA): TGTGCCAGTAGTATGGGCGTGGCAGGTGGGAATGAGCAGTTCTTC. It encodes CASSMGVAGGNEQFF. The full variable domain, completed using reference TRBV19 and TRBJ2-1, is DGGITQSPKYLFRKEGQNVTLSCEQNLNHDAMYWYRQDPGQGLRLIYYSQIVNDFQKGDIAEGYSVSREKKESFPLTVTSAQKNPTAFYLCASSMGVAGGNEQFFGPGTRLTVL.